Listed here are 6 T cell receptor beta chains from one sample, sequenced in a study of blood T cell repertoires in COVID-19. The method was immunoSEQ multiplex PCR; TCRdb's version includes in-frame clones alone and lacks a portion of them. The sample consists of about 250,000 clones, around 87% of them appearing once. Specimen: PBMCs or T cells enriched from blood (not recorded which). These receptors were taken from a woman aged 18-29 years who had recovered from COVID-19.

J is TRBJ1-4 and V is TRBV28; D gene unclear. Trimming stripped 5 bases from V and 7 bases from J, with 8 bases between. CDR1 MDHEN and CDR2 SYDVKM come from the germline V gene. CDR3 length: 12 residues. The CDR3 coding sequence is TGTGCCAGCAGTCGAACATCTGAAAAACTGTTTTTT. Residues: CASSRTSEKLFF.

The chain is built from TRBV2 and TRBJ2-1; possible D gene TRBD1, 5 bases. CDR1 and CDR2 from the germline V gene are SNHLY and FYNNEI. Trimming took 4 bases from V and 9 from J, leaving 13 bases between them. The CDR3 consists of 13 residues. CDR3 sequence (DNA): TGTGCCAGCAGTGCCCAGGGATTCGGTGAGCAGTTCTTC. As protein: CASSAQGFGEQFF.

The CDR3 loop reads CASSLSRTANTGELFF. The CDR3 DNA sequence: TGCGCCAGCAGCTTGTCCAGGACAGCAAACACCGGGGAGCTGTTTTTT. The rearrangement links TRBV5-1 to TRBJ2-2; perhaps TRBD1 as D (6 bases). V lost 1 base and J 2 bases, leaving 12 bases between the germline ends. Germline CDR1 is SGHRS and CDR2 is YFSETQ. The CDR3 has 16 amino acids. Full variable domain (rest looked up from reference TRBV5-1 and TRBJ2-2): KAGVTQTPRYLIKTRGQQVTLSCSPISGHRSVSWYQQTPGQGLQFLFEYFSETQRNKGNFPGRFSGRQFSNSRSEMNVSTLELGDSALYLCASSLSRTANTGELFFGEGSRLTVL.

The chain carries TRBV14 and TRBJ2-7; D is possibly TRBD2 (5 bases). Trimming took off 1 base at V and 2 bases at J, with 18 bases between the two ends. The CDR3 is 17 residues long. Germline loops: CDR1 SGHDN, CDR2 FVKESK. CDR3 residues: CASSQGTLFSSTYEQYF. The CDR3 DNA is TGTGCCAGCAGCCAAGGGACTCTCTTCTCCTCAACCTACGAGCAGTACTTC.

The genes are TRBV5-8 and TRBJ2-3; 9 bases are shared with TRBD2. V dropped 0 bases and J dropped 2; count of bases not matched to a gene: 7. This CDR3 is built from 17 residues. Germline CDR1 is SGHTS and CDR2 is YDEGEE. The DNA for the CDR3 is TGTGCCAGCAGCTTGGCCACTAGCGGGTTTCTCACAGATACGCAGTATTTT. Protein: CASSLATSGFLTDTQYF.

The gene calls are TRBV7-9 and TRBJ2-1, with 9 bases matching TRBD2. CDR3 size: 16 residues. Germline V gene sequence: CDR1 SEHNR, CDR2 FQNEAQ (reference sequence). J was trimmed by 4 bases and V by 5 bases; bases with no gene match: 9. CDR3 region: CASSQEASGVYNEQFF. The DNA of the CDR3 is TGTGCCAGCAGCCAAGAGGCTAGCGGGGTTTACAATGAGCAGTTCTTC.